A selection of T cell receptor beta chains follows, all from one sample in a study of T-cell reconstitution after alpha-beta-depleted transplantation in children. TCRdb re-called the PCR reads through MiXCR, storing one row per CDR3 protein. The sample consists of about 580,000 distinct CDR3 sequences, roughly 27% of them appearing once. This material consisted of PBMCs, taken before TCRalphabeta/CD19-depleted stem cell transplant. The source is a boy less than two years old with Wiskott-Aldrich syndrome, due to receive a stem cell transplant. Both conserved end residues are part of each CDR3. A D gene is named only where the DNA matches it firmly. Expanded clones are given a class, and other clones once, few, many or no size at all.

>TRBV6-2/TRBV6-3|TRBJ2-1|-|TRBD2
TGTGCCAGCAATGGGGGGACTAGAAACAATGAGCAGTTCTTC
CASNGGTRNNEQFF
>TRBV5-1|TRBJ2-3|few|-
TGCGCCAGCAGCTTGGACAGGTTATCCACAGATACGCAGTATTTT
CASSLDRLSTDTQYF
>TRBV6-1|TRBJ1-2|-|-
TGTGCCAGCAGTAGGGAGACAGGTTTCGGCTACACCTTC
CASSRETGFGYTF
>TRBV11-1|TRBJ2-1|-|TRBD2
TGTGCCAGCAGCTTAGCGCGGTCGGCTAGCGGTATCAGGTCCTACAATGAGCAGTTCTTC
CASSLARSASGIRSYNEQFF
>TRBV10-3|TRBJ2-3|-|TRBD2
TGTGCCATCAGCCCGACGGGACTAAGTGATACGCAGTATTTT
CAISPTGLSDTQYF
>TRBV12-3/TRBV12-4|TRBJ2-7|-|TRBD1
TGTGCCAGCAGCTACGGGGGGACAGGGAGCTACGAGCAGTACTTC
CASSYGGTGSYEQYF
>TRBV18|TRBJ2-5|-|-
TGTGCCAGCTCACGGAAAGCGTCAGCCCAAGAGACCCAGTACTTC
CASSRKASAQETQYF
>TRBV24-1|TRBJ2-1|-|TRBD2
TGTGCCACCACAGGGACTAGCGGGAGGTTGCACAATGAGCAGTTCTTC
CATTGTSGRLHNEQFF
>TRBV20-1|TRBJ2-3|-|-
TGCAGCCCAGGCCCGCGGGATACGCAGTATTTT
CSPGPRDTQYF
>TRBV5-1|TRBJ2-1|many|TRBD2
TGCGCCAGCAGCTTGGTAGCGGGAGTCTCCTACAATGAGCAGTTCTTC
CASSLVAGVSYNEQFF
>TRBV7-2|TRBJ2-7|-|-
TGTGCCAGCGCCGACCGGGGAGTTAGCAGCTACGAGCAGTACTTC
CASADRGVSSYEQYF
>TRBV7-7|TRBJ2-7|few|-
TGTGCCAGCAGCCTACTTAGGGCTACCGAGCAGTACTTC
CASSLLRATEQYF
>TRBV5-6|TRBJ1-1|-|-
TGTGCCAGCAGCTTGGTATCGGAGACTGAAGCTTTCTTT
CASSLVSETEAFF
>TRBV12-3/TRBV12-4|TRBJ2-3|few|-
TGTGCCAGCAGTTCCCTGAGGTGGGATACGCAGTATTTT
CASSSLRWDTQYF
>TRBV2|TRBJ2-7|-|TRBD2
TGTGCCAGCAGTGTTCGACTAGCGGGAACCTACGAGCAGTACTTC
CASSVRLAGTYEQYF
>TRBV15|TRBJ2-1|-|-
TGTGCCACCAGCAGAGAAGGAAGCTCCTACAATGAGCAGTTCTTC
CATSREGSSYNEQFF
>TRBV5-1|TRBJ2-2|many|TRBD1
TGCGCCAGCAGCTCCCCGGGACAGTGGAACACCGGGGAGCTGTTTTTT
CASSSPGQWNTGELFF
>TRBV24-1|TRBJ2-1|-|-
TGTGCCACCAGTACACACAAGACCAACAATGAGCAGTTCTTC
CATSTHKTNNEQFF
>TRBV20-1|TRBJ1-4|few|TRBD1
TGCAGTGCTAGGGGACAGGGAACTAATGAAAAACTGTTTTTT
CSARGQGTNEKLFF
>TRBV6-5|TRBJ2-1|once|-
TGTGCCAGCAGTTACAAGTCCAGCTACAATGAGCAGTTCTTC
CASSYKSSYNEQFF
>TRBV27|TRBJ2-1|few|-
TGTGCCAGCAGTCCCTCCTTATACAATGAGCAGTTCTTC
CASSPSLYNEQFF
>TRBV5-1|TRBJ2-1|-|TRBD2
TGCGCCAGCCGTCCCTCACTAGCGCTCAATGAGCAGTTCTTC
CASRPSLALNEQFF
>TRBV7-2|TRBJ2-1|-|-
TGTGCCAGCAGCTTAGAAAGGGGGATCTCCTACAATGAGCAGTTCTTC
CASSLERGISYNEQFF
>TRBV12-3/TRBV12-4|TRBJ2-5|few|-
TGTGCCAGCAGTCTCGGGACTCCTGAGACCCAGTACTTC
CASSLGTPETQYF
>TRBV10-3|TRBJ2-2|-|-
TGTGCCATCAGTGAGGGCGTAACGGCGTTGGACACCGGGGAGCTGTTTTTT
CAISEGVTALDTGELFF
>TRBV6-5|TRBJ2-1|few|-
TGTGCCAGCAGTTACCTCCTAGGGTACGAGCAGTTCTTC
CASSYLLGYEQFF
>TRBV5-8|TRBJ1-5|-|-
TGTGCCAGCAGCTCAATGACCCCAAGGCCCCAGCATTTT
CASSSMTPRPQHF
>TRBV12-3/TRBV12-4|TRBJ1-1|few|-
TGTGCCAGCAGTCCCCGGGGGCTCACTGAAGCTTTCTTT
CASSPRGLTEAFF
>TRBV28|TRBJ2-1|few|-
TGTGCCAGCAGTTTGGCTAGAGAATCTAATGAGCAGTTCTTC
CASSLARESNEQFF
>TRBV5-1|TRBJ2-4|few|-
TGCGCCAGCAGCTTGAATTTAGCCAAAAACATTCAGTACTTC
CASSLNLAKNIQYF
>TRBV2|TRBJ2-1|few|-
TGTGCCAGCAATCAGCTCGAGCAGTTCTTC
CASNQLEQFF
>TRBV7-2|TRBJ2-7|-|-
TGTGCCAGCAGCTTAGCGCACGTGGGCGGGGCATACCCCTACGAGCAGTACTTC
CASSLAHVGGAYPYEQYF
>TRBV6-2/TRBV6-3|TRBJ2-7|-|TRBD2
TGTGCCAGCAGTCGAGAGGGACTAGTCTACGAGCAGTACTTC
CASSREGLVYEQYF
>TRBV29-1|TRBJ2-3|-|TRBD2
TGCAGCGTTGAGCGGGGGAGCACAGATACGCAGTATTTT
CSVERGSTDTQYF
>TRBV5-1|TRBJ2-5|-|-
TGCGCCAGCACTTGGGCGGGGATAGAGACCCAGTACTTC
CASTWAGIETQYF
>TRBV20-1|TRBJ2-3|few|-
TGCAGTGCTAGAGGCCCTGCGGAGGGAGGCACAGATACGCAGTATTTT
CSARGPAEGGTDTQYF
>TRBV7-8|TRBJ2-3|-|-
TGTGCCAGCAGGCTCCGGGGGGCCGGTGGCACAGATACGCAGTATTTT
CASRLRGAGGTDTQYF
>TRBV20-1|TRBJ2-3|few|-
TGCAGCCTCGAAGAGGGCACAGATACGCAGTATTTT
CSLEEGTDTQYF
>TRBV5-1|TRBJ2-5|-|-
TGCGCCAGCAGCTTGGAAGAGGGGACCCAGTACTTC
CASSLEEGTQYF
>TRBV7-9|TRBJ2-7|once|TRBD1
TGTGCCAGCAGCGACGACAGGGGGCGCCTCGAGCAGTACTTC
CASSDDRGRLEQYF
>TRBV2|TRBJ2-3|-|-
TGTGCCAGCAGTGGGCAGAATACGCAGTATTTT
CASSGQNTQYF
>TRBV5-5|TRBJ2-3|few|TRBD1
TGTGCCAGCAGCTTGGAGTGGACAGGGAGTCCAGATACGCAGTATTTT
CASSLEWTGSPDTQYF
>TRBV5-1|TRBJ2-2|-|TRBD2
TGCGCCAGCAGCGAGACTAGCCCCGGGGAGCTGTTTTTT
CASSETSPGELFF
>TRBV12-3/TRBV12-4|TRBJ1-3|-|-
TGTGCCAGCAGTCTCACGCGACGGAGCCTCTCTGGAAACACCATATATTTT
CASSLTRRSLSGNTIYF
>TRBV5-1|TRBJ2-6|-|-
TGCGCCAGCAGCTTCTCCAGTCTTAGCTCTGGGGCCAACGTCCTGACTTTC
CASSFSSLSSGANVLTF
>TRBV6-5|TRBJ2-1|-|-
TGTGCCAGCACCGTCGGGAATGAGCAGTTCTTC
CASTVGNEQFF
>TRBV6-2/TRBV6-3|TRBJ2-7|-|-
TGTGCCAGCAGTTACTATACCACCTACGAGCAGTACTTC
CASSYYTTYEQYF
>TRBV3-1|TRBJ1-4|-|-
TGTGCCAGCAGCCACCGGACAGATTATAATGAAAAACTGTTTTTT
CASSHRTDYNEKLFF
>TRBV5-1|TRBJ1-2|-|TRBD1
TGCGCCAGCAGCTTGGGTGGACAGGGTCTTTATATAGATGGCTACACCTTC
CASSLGGQGLYIDGYTF
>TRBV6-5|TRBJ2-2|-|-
TGTGCCAGCAGTTACTCGATACTCGGGGAGACCGGGGAGCTGTTTTTT
CASSYSILGETGELFF
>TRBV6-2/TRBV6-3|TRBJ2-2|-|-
TGTGCCAGCAGACCATCGGGAGTCCCCACCGGGGAGCTGTTTTTT
CASRPSGVPTGELFF
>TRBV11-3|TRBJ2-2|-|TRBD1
TGTGCCAGCAGCCGACAGGGGGCCACCGGGGAGCTGTTTTTT
CASSRQGATGELFF
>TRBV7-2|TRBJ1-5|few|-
TGTGCCAGCAGCCTAGACCCCAGGGTTGTCCAGCCCCAGCATTTT
CASSLDPRVVQPQHF
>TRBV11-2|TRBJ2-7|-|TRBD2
TGTGCCAGCAGCCGACCGCGGGGGTCCTACGAGCAGTACTTC
CASSRPRGSYEQYF
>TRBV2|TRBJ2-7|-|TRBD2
TGTGCCAGCAGTGACGCCCGACTAGCGGATTCCTACGAGCAGTACTTC
CASSDARLADSYEQYF
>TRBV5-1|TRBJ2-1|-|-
TGCGCCAGCAGCTTGGAGCCAGGGGGGTACAATGAGCAGTTCTTC
CASSLEPGGYNEQFF
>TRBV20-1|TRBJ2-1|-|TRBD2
TGCAGTGCTAGGTGGGGTACCCTACTAGCGGGGTACAATGAGCAGTTCTTC
CSARWGTLLAGYNEQFF
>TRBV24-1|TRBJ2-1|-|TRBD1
TGTGCCACCAGTGCAGGACAGGGGACCCACAATGAGCAGTTCTTC
CATSAGQGTHNEQFF
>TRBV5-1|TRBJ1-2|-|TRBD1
TGCGCCAGCAGCTCGGGACAGGGCGACTATGGCTACACCTTC
CASSSGQGDYGYTF
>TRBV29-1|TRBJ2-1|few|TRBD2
TGCAGCGTTGGTAAACTAGCGGGAGGACTCTACAATGAGCAGTTCTTC
CSVGKLAGGLYNEQFF